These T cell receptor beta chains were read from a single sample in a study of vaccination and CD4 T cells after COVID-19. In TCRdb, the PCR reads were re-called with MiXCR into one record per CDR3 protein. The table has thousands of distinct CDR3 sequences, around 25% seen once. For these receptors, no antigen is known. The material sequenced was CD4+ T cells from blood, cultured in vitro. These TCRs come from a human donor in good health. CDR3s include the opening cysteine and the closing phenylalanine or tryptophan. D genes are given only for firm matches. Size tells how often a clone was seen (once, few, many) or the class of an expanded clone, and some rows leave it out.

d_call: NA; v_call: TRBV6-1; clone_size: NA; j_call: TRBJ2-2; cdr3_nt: TGTGCCAGCGAGGGGGAGCGCACCGGGGAGCTGTTTTTT; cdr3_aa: CASEGERTGELFF
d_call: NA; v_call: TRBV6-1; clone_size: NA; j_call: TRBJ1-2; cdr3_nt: TGTGCCAGCAGTGAAAACCGGGTGGGACTCGGCTACACCTTC; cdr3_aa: CASSENRVGLGYTF
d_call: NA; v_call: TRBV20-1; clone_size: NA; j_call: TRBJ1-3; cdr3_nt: TGCAGTGCTAGTGAGACAGCTAACTCTGGAAACACCATATATTTT; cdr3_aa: CSASETANSGNTIYF
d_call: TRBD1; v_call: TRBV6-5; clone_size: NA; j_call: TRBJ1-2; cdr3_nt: TGTGCCAGCAGTTACCAACGCGGGACAGGGGGATCTACCTATGGCTACACCTTC; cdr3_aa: CASSYQRGTGGSTYGYTF
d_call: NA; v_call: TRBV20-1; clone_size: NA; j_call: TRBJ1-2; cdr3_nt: TGCAGTGCTACACCAGGCGGCTACATCTTC; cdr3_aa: CSATPGGYIF
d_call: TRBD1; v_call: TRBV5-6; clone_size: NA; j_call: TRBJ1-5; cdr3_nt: TGTGCCAGCAGCTTCGGGACAGGAGGGGGGTCTAGCAATCAGCCCCAGCATTTT; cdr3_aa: CASSFGTGGGSSNQPQHF
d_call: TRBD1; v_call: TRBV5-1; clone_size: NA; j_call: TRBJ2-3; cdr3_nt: TGCGCCAGCGCGAGGGGGCCTAGCACAGATACGCAGTATTTT; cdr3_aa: CASARGPSTDTQYF
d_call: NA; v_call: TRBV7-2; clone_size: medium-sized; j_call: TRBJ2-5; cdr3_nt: TGTGCCAGCAGCTTAGTAGGGCAGTTAGAGACCCAGTACTTC; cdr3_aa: CASSLVGQLETQYF
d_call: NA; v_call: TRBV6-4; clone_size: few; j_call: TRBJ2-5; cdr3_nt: TGTGCCAGCAGTGAAAAGGCGGAAGAGACCCAGTACTTC; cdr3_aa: CASSEKAEETQYF
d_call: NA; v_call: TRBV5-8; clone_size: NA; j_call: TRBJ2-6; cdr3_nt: TGTGCCAGCAGCTTGCGGGTCCGCTCTGGGGCCAACGTCCTGACTTTC; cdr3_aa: CASSLRVRSGANVLTF
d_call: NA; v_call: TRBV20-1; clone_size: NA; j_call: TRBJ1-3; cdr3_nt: TGCAGTGCAAGAGAGAGCCTCGGAAACACCATATATTTT; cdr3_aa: CSARESLGNTIYF
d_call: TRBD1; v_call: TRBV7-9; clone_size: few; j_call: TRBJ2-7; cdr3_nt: TGTGCCAGCAGCTTAGCGCAAGGGGGCCCCTACGAGCAGTACTTC; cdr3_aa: CASSLAQGGPYEQYF
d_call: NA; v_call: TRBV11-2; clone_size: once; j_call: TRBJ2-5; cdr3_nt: TGTGCCAGCAGCTACGCCGCCCAGCTAGACACCCAGTACTTC; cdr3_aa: CASSYAAQLDTQYF
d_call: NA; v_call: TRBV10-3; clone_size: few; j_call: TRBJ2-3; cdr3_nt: TGTGCCATCAGACCCGGAGGGGGGGGGCCCACAGATACGCAGTATTTT; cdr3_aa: CAIRPGGGGPTDTQYF
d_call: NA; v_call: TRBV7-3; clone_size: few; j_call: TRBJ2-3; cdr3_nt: TGTGCCAGCAGTCTGACGGGGTCTCCAGATACGCAGTATTTT; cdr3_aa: CASSLTGSPDTQYF
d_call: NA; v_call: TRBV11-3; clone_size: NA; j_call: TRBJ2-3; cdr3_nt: TGTGCCAGCAGCTTAGCGGGGACAGATACGCAGTATTTT; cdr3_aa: CASSLAGTDTQYF
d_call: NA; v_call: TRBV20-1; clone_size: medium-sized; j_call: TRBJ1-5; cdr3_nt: TGCAGTGCTAGACAGGCGAACAATCAGCCCCAGCATTTT; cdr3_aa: CSARQANNQPQHF
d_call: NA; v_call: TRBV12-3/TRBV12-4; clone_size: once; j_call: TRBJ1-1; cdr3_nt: TGTGCCAGCAGGCCCGACGAAGAGGGACAAGCTTTCTTT; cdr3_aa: CASRPDEEGQAFF